There are a few counts of the clone carrying this T cell receptor beta chain. Its cognate antigen is unknown. The CDR3 has 14 residues. In germline, CDR1 is MNHEY, CDR2 SMNVEV (reference sequence). The data stem from a study of blood T cells in healthy people across ages. Study-level results: Greater diversity and more naive CD4+ cells were seen in long-lived donors than in aged donors. Because sorting was not performed, PBMCs prevented conclusive naive versus antigen-experienced comparison. In the absence of known donor CMV status, changes in expanded clonotypes were possibly confounded.

Combining a sample-barcoded 5' primer with a J-beta primer mix, a second PCR ran for roughly 6 to 11 cycles. All samples gave at least 2.5 million CDR3-containing paired-end reads. TCRdb redid the calling of the 5' RACE reads with MiXCR, one entry per CDR3 protein. The data hold fewer than 800,000 distinct CDR3 sequences, with 21% observed a single time. Sequenced material: blood. The V and J genes are TRBV27 and TRBJ2-5; D perhaps matches TRBD2 (7 bases). The closer fit of TRBJ2-1 to the DNA end suggests the J call may be wrong. The sequence was collected from a man aged 65 to 85 in good health. In DNA, the CDR3 is TGTGCCAGCAGTTTGGGGGGAGGGGGGTATGAGCAGTTCTTC. Translated: CASSLGGGGYEQFF.